The 12 T cell receptor beta chains below come from one sample, sequenced in a study of blood T cells in healthy people across ages. A sample-barcoded 5' primer and a J-beta primer mix were used in a second PCR of about 7 to 12 cycles. Via MiXCR, TCRdb re-called the 5' RACE reads, giving one row per CDR3 protein. The table includes 750,000 to 1,000,000 distinct CDR3 sequences, around 29% detected once. These same data were also listed under a study on T cells of mothers and their children.

The specimen sequenced was blood. The receptors derive from a woman between 40 and 50 years old in good health.

There are a few counts of this clonotype. This chain uses TRBV5-1 with TRBJ1-2; 10 bases match TRBD1. With V trimmed by 3 bases and J by 8 bases, 10 bases remained unmatched. The germline gives CDR1 SGHRS, CDR2 YFSETQ. This CDR3 spans 15 amino acids. This CDR3 reads CASSSIMDRGRGYTF. The CDR3 region has the DNA TGCGCCAGCAGCTCTATTATGGACAGGGGGAGAGGCTACACCTTC.

The chain links TRBV29-1 to TRBJ1-2; D is possibly TRBD1 (6 bases). The CDR3 is 12 residues long. Germline CDR1 is SQVTM and CDR2 is ANQGSEA. CDR3 region: CGAEQGYYGYTF. For the CDR3, the DNA is TGCGGCGCTGAACAGGGTTACTATGGCTACACCTTC. The full variable domain, completed using reference TRBV29-1 and TRBJ1-2, is SAVISQKPSRDICQRGTSLTIQCQVDSQVTMMFWYRQQPGQSLTLIATANQGSEATYESGFVIDKFPISRPNLTFSTLTVSNMSPEDSSIYLCGAEQGYYGYTFGSGTRLTVV.

The sample holds many counts of this clonotype. The V and J genes are TRBV6-1 and TRBJ1-2; D perhaps matches TRBD1 (6 bases). The V end lost 11 bases, the J end lost 3 bases, and 22 bases lay between the germline ends. From germline, CDR1 is MNHNS and CDR2 SASEGT. The CDR3 has 15 residues. The CDR3, as DNA: TGTGCCTGCTACGCCACCAGGGGTAGAGACTATGGCTACACCTTC. This gives the protein CACYATRGRDYGYTF.

Turning to this clonotype: A much larger clone is a single base away; this may be a read error. V and J are TRBV29-1 and TRBJ2-1; a weak D match, TRBD1 (6 bases). The DNA matches TRBJ2-7 better at its end, which makes the J call doubtful. Germline V CDR1 and CDR2: SQVTM, ANQGSEA. This CDR3 is 14 amino acids long. In DNA, the CDR3 is TGCAGCGTTGGGAGACAGGTATCCTACAATGAGCAGTACTTC. It encodes CSVGRQVSYNEQYF.

Of note for this clonotype: A read error may be the cause here, since a much bigger clone is one base away. The rearrangement uses TRBV4-2 and TRBJ2-7; D is possibly TRBD1 (6 bases). CDR1 LGHNA and CDR2 YNFKEQ come from the germline V gene. V was trimmed by 0 bases and J by 5 bases, leaving 14 bases between them. CDR3 size: 15 residues. The CDR3 region has the DNA TGTGCCAGCAGCCAAGAACGACAGGAGGCTAACGAGCAGTACTTC. Its protein is CASSQERQEANEQYF.

Comments on this clonotype: This may stem from a read error, because a much larger clone lies one nucleotide away. The rearrangement links TRBV27 to TRBJ1-6; 7 nucleotides agree with TRBD1. CDR1 and CDR2 (germline): MNHEY, SMNVEV (reference sequence). The V and J ends lost 5 bases and 3 bases, in that order; junction bases with no gene match: 7. The CDR3 loop spans 16 amino acids. CDR3 region: CASSPRTGLYNSPLHF. The CDR3 nucleotides are TGTGCCAGCAGTCCGCGGACAGGCCTCTATAATTCACCCCTCCACTTT.

The chain links TRBV4-2 to TRBJ1-1; D not certain. The length of the CDR3 is 14 residues. Trimming shortened V by 0 bases and J by 7 bases, and 12 bases separated the two germline ends. Germline values: CDR1 LGHNA, CDR2 YNFKEQ. This CDR3 reads CASSQDLGRNEAFF. DNA of the CDR3: TGTGCCAGCAGCCAAGATTTGGGAAGAAATGAAGCTTTCTTT.

This clonotype came up many times. This chain links TRBV20-1 with TRBJ1-6; the D is unclear. V dropped 0 bases and J dropped 7 bases, with 10 bases sitting between them. The germline V gene encodes CDR1 DFQATT and CDR2 SNEGSKA (reference sequence). The CDR3 consists of 14 residues. The CDR3 region is CSARDLAGNSPLHF. In nucleotides, the CDR3 is TGCAGTGCTAGAGATCTGGCAGGAAATTCACCCCTCCACTTT.

The chain employs TRBV19 and TRBJ1-1; maybe TRBD1 (6 bases). V shed 1 base and J shed 4 bases, with 10 bases lying between them. The CDR3 consists of 14 residues. Germline V gene data show CDR1 as LNHDA and CDR2 as SQIVND (reference sequence). The CDR3 DNA is TGTGCCAGTAGTATAGGGCAGGGGATCACTGAAGCTTTCTTT. Translated, it gives CASSIGQGITEAFF.

This clonotype was seen a handful of times. This chain connects TRBV20-1 to TRBJ2-3, with 11 bases lining up with TRBD2. V lost 2 bases, J lost 7 bases, and 11 bases stayed unmatched. Germline-derived CDR1 and CDR2 are DFQATT and SNEGSKA (reference sequence). The CDR3 contains 16 residues. For the CDR3, the DNA is TGCAGTGCTAGAAGGGCTAGCGGGGGGATCAGGAATACGCAGTATTTT. It codes for CSARRASGGIRNTQYF.

The chain employs TRBV20-1 and TRBJ2-1; TRBD2 aligns across 8 bases. CDR1 and CDR2 (germline): DFQATT, SNEGSKA (reference sequence). The CDR3 spans 15 residues. The ends lost 2 bases at V and 13 bases at J; junction bases unmatched: 16. CDR3 region: CSARPGTSVGETQFF. For the CDR3, the DNA is TGCAGTGCTAGACCCGGGACTAGTGTAGGAGAGACCCAGTTCTTC.

The chain combines TRBV4-2 with TRBJ2-7; 9 positions agree with TRBD1. After removal of 1 base from V and 0 bases from J, the junction contained 4 bases not matched to a gene. The CDR3 runs to 16 residues. Germline CDR1 is LGHNA and CDR2 is YNFKEQ. The CDR3 loop reads CASSQGGTGSSYEQYF. CDR3 DNA: TGTGCCAGCAGCCAAGGTGGGACAGGGAGCTCCTACGAGCAGTACTTC.